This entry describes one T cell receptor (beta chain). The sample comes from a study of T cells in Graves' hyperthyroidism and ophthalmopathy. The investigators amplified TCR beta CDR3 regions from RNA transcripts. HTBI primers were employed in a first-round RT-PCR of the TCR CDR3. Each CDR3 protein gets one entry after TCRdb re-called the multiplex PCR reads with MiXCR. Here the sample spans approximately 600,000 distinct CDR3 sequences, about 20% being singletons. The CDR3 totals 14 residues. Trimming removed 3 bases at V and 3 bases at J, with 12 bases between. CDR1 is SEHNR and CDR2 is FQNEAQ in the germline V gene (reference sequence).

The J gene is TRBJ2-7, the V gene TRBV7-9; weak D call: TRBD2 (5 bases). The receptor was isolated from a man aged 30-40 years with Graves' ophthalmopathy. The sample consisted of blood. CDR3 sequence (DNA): TGTGCCAGCAGCTTGAGGGATGAGGTCTACGAGCAGTACTTC. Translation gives CASSLRDEVYEQYF.